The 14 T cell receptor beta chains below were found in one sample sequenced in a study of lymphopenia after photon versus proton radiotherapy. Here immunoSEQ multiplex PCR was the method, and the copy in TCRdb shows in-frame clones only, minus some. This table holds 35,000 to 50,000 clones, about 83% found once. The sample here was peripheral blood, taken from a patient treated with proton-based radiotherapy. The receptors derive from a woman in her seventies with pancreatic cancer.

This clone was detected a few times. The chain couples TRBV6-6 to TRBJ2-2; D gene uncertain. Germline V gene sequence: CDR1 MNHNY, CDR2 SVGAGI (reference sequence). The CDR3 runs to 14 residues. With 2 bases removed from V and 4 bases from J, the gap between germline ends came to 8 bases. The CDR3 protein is CASSYARSTGELFF. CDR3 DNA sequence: TGTGCCAGCAGTTACGCGCGGTCCACCGGGGAGCTGTTTTTT.

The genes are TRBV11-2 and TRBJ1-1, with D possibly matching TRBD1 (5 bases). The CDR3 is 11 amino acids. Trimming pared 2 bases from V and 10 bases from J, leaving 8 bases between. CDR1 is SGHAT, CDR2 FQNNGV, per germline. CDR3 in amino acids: CASSLTGGAFF. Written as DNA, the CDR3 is TGTGCCAGCAGCTTAACAGGAGGAGCTTTCTTT.

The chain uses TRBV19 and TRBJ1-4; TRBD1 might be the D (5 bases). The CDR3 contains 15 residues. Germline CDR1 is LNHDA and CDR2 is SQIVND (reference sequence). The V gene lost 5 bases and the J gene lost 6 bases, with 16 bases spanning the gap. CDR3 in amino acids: CASSARQRDHEKLFF. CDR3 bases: TGTGCCAGTAGTGCTCGACAGAGGGACCATGAAAAACTGTTTTTT.

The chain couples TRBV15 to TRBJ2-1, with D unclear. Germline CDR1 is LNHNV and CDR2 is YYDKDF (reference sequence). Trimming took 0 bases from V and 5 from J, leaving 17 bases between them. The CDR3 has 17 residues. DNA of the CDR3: TGTGCCACCAGCAGAGATCTGGCGGTAGGGCAGGACAATGAGCAGTTCTTC. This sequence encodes CATSRDLAVGQDNEQFF.

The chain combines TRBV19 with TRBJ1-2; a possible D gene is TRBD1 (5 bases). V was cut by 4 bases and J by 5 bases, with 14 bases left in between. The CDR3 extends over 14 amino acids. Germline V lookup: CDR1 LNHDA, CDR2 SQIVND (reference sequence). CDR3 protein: CASSTPGAEYGYTF. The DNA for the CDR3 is TGTGCCAGTAGTACCCCTGGGGCAGAGTATGGCTACACCTTC.

CDR3 sequence (DNA): TGTGCCAGCAGCTTGACAGGGGCTAGGGAGACCCAGTACTTC. Translating it yields CASSLTGARETQYF. The chain links TRBV5-4 to TRBJ2-5; TRBD1 matches 7 bases. Germline V lookup: CDR1 SGHNT, CDR2 YYREEE (reference sequence). V shed 1 base and J 5 bases; nucleotides not matched to a gene: 5. CDR3 length equals 14 residues.

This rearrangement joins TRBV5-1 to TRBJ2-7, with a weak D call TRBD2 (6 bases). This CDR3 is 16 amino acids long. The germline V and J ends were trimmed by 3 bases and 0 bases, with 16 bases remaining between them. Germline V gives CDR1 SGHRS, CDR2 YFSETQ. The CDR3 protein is CASSYIDMGLSYEQYF. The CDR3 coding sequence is TGCGCCAGCAGCTATATTGATATGGGACTCTCCTACGAGCAGTACTTC.

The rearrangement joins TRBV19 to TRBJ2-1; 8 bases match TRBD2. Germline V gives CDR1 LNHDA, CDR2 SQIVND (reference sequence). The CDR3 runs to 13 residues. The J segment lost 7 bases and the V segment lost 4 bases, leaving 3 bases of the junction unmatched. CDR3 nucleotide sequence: TGTGCCAGTAGTAGTGGCGGGAGGAATGAGCAGTTCTTC. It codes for CASSSGGRNEQFF. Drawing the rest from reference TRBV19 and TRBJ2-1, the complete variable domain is DGGITQSPKYLFRKEGQNVTLSCEQNLNHDAMYWYRQDPGQGLRLIYYSQIVNDFQKGDIAEGYSVSREKKESFPLTVTSAQKNPTAFYLCASSSGGRNEQFFGPGTRLTVL.

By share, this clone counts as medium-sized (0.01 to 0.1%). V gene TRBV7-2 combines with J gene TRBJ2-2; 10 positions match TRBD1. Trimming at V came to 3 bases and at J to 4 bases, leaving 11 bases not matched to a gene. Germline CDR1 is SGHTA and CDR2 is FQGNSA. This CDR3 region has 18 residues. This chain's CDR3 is CASSFKSGQGVLTGELFF. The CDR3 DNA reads TGTGCCAGCAGCTTCAAGTCTGGACAGGGGGTTCTCACCGGGGAGCTGTTTTTT. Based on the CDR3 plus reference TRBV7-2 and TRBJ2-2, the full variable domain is GAGVSQSPSNKVTEKGKDVELRCDPISGHTALYWYRQSLGQGLEFLIYFQGNSAPDKSGLPSDRFSAERTGGSVSTLTIQRTQQEDSAVYLCASSFKSGQGVLTGELFFGEGSRLTVL.

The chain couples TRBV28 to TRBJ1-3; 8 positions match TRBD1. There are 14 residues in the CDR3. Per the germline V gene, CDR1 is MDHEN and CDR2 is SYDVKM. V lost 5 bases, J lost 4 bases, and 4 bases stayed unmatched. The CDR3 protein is CASSTGGIGNTIYF. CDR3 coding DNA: TGTGCCAGCAGTACAGGGGGTATAGGAAACACCATATATTTT.

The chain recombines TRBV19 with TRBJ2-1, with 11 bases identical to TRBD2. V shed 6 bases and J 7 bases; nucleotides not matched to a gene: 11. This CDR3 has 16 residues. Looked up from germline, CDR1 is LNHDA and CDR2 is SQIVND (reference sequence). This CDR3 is CASRVAGGVVPNEQFF. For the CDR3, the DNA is TGTGCCAGTAGGGTAGCGGGGGGGGTGGTCCCTAATGAGCAGTTCTTC.

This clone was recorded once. The CDR3 reads CASFFAPQGRGTDTQYF. The CDR3 region has the DNA TGTGCCAGCTTTTTCGCCCCGCAGGGACGGGGCACAGATACGCAGTATTTT. The chain joins TRBV18 to TRBJ2-3; D might be TRBD1 or TRBD2, each matching 5 bases. Germline CDR1 is KGHSH and CDR2 is LQKENI. Trimming cost V 7 bases and J 1 base, with 21 bases left between them. This CDR3 comprises 17 residues.

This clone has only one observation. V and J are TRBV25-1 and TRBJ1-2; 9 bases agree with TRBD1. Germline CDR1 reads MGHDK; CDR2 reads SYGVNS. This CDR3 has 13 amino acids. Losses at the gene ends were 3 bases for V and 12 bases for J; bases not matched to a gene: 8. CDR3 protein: CASSDTPTGGNTF. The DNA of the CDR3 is TGTGCCAGCAGTGACACGCCGACAGGGGGGAACACCTTC.

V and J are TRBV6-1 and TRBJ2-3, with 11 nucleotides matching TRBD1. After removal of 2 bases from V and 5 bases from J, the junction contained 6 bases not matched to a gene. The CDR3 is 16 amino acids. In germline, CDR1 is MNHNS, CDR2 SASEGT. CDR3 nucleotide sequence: TGTGCCAGCAGTGAATACCGGGACAGGGGGGGAGATACGCAGTATTTT. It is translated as CASSEYRDRGGDTQYF.